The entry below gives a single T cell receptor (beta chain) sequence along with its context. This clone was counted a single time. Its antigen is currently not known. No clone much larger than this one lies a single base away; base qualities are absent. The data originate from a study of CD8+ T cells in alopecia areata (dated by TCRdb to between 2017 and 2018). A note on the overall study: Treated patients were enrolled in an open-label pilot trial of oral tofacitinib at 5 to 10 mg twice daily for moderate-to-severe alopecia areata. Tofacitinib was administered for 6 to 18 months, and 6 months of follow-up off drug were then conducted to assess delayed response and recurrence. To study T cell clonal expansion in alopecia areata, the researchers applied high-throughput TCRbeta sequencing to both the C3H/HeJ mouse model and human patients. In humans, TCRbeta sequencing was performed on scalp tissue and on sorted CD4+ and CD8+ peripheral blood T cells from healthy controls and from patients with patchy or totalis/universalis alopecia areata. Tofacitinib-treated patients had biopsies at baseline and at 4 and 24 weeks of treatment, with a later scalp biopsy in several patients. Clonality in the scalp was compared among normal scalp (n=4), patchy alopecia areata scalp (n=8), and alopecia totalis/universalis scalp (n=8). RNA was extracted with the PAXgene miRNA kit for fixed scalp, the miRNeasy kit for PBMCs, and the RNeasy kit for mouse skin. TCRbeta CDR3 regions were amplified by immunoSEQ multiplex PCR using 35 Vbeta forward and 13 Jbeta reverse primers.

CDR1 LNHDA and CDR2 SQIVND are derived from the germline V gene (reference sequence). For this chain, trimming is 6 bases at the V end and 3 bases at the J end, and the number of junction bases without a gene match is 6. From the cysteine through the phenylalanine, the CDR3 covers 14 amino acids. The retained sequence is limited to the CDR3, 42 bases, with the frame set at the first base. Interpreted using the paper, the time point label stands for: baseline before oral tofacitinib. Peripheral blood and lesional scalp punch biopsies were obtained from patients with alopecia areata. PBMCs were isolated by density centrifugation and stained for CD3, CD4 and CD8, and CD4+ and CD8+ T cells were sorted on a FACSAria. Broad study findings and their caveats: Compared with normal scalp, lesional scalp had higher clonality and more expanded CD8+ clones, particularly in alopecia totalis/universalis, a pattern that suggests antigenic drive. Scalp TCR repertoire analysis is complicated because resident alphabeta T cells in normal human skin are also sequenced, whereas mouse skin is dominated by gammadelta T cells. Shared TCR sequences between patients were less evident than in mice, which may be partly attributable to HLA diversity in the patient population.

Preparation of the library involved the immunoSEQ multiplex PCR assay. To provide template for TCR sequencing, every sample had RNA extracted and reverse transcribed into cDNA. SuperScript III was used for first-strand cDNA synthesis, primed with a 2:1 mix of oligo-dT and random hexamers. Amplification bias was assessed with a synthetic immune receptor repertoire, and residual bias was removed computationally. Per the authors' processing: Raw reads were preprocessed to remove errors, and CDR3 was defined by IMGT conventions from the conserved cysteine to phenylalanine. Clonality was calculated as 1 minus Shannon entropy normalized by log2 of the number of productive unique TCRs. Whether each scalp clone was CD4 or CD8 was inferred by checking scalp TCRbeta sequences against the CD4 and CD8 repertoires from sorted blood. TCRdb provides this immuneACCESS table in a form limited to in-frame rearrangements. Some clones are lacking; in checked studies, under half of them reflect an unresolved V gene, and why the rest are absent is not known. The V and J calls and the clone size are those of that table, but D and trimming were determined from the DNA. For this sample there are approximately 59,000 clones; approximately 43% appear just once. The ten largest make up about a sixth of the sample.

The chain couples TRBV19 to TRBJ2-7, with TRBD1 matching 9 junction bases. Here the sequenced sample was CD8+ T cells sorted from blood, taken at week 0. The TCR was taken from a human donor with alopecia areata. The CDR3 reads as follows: CASSPGTGNYEQYF. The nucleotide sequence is TGTGCCAGTAGCCCCGGGACAGGGAACTACGAGCAGTACTTC.